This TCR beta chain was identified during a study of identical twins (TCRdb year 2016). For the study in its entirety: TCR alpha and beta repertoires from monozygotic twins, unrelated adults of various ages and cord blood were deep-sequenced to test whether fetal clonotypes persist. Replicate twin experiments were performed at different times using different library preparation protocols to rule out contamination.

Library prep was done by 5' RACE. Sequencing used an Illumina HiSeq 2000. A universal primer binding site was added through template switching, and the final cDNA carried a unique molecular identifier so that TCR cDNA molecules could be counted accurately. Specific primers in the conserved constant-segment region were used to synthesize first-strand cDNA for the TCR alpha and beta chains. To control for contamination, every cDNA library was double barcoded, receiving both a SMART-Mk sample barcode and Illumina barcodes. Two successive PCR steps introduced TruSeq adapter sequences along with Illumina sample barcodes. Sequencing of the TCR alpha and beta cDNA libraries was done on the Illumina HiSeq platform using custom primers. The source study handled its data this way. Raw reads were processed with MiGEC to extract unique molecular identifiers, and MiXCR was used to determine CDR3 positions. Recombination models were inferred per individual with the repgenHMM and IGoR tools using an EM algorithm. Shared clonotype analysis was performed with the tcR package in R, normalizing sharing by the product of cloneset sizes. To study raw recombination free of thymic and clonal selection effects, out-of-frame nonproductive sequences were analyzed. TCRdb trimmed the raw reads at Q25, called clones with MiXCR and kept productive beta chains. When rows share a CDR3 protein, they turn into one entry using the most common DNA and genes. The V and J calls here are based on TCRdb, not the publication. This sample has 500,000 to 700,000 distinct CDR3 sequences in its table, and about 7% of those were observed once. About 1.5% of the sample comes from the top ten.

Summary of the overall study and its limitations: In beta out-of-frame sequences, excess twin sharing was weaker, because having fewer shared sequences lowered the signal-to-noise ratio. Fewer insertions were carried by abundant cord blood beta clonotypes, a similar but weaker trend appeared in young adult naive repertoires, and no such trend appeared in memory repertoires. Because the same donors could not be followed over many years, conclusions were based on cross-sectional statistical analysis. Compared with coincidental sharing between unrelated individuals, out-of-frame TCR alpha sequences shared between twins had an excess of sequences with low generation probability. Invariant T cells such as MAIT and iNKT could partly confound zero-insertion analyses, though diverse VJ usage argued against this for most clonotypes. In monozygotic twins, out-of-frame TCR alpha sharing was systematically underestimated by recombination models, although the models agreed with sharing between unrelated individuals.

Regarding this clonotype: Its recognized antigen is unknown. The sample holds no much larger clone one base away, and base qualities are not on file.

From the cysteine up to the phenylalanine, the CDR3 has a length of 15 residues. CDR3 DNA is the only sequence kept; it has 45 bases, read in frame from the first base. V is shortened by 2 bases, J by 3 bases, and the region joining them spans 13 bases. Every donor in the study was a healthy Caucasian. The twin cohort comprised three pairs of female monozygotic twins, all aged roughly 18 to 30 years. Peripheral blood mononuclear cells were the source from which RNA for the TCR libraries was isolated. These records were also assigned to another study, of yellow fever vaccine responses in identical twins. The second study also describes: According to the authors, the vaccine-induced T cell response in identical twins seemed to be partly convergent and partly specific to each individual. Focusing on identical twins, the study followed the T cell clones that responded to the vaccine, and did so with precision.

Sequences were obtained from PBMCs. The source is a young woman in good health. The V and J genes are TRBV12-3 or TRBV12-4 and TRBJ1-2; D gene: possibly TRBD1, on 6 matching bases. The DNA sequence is TGTGCCAGCAGTTTACAGGGGTTTTTAGACTATGGCTACACCTTC. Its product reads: CASSLQGFLDYGYTF.